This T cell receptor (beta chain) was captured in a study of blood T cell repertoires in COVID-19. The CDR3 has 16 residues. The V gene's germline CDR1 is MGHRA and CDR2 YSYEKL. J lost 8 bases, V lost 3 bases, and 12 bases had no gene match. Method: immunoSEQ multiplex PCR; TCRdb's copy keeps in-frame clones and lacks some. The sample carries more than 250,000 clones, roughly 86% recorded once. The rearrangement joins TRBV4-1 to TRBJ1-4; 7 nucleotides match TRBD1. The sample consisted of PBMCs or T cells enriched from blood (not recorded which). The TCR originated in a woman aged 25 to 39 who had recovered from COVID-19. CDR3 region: CASSQISRGSREKLFF. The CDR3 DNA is TGCGCCAGCAGCCAGATCTCCAGGGGGTCCAGGGAAAAACTGTTTTTT.